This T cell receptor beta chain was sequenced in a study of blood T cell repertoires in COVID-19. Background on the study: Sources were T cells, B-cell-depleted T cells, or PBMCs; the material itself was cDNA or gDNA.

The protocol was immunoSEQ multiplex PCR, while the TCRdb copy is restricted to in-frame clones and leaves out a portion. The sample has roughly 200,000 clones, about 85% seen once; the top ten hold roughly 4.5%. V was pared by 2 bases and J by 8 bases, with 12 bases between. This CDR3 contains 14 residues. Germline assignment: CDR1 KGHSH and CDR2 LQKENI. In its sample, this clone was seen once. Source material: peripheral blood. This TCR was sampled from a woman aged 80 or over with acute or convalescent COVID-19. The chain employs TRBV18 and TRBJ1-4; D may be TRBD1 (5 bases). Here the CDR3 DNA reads TGTGCCAGCTCACCAATGGACACAGGAGAAAAACTGTTTTTT. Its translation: CASSPMDTGEKLFF.